This is a list of T cell receptor beta chains from one sample in a study of beta chain features in type 1 diabetes. Clones were sequenced by immunoSEQ multiplex PCR, and TCRdb holds only the in-frame ones, with some missing. The sample comprises roughly 730,000 clones, 13% of which are singletons, and 0.022% rests with the top ten. Sequenced input: naive CD4+ T cells from blood. These receptors all come from a man younger than 35 with type 1 diabetes. CDR3s include the opening cysteine and the closing phenylalanine or tryptophan. The D gene is left open where the match is weak. Size values are once, few and many counts, or a class for expanded clones, and some rows have none.

>TRBJ1-1|.|TRBV27|.
TGTGCCAGCAGTTTTCAGGGTCAGGTACCATCCGGAGCTTTCTTT
CASSFQGQVPSGAFF
>TRBJ1-1|few|TRBV6-5|.
TGTGCCAGCAGTTACTCTGAGGATACTGAAGCTTTCTTT
CASSYSEDTEAFF
>TRBJ2-7|.|TRBV5-1|TRBD1
TGCGCCAGCAGCTTGGAGGGACAGATTCCCTACGAGCAGTACTTC
CASSLEGQIPYEQYF
>TRBJ1-1|.|TRBV10-3|.
TGTGCCATCAGGGGCCCGCCGGGACAAGTGAACACTGAAGCTTTCTTT
CAIRGPPGQVNTEAFF
>TRBJ1-6|few|TRBV10-3|.
TGTGCCATCAGTGCCCCAGGTCAGTCACCCCTCCACTTT
CAISAPGQSPLHF
>TRBJ2-1|.|TRBV27|TRBD2
TGTGCCAGCAGTCTCGGGACCGGGGGGAGCTCCTACAATGAGCAGTTCTTC
CASSLGTGGSSYNEQFF
>TRBJ1-1|.|TRBV30|TRBD1
TGTGCCTTAAGACAGGGGGAGTACACTGAAGCTTTCTTT
CALRQGEYTEAFF
>TRBJ1-5|.|TRBV6-5|.
TGTGCCAGCAGGGGTCAGGGTCAGCCCCAGCATTTT
CASRGQGQPQHF
>TRBJ2-1|few|TRBV29-1|.
TGCAGCGTCGCCTACTGGAGCTCCTACAATGAGCAGTTCTTC
CSVAYWSSYNEQFF
>TRBJ2-5|few|TRBV2|.
TGTGCCAGCAGCGCAGACCTCCAAGAGACCCAGTACTTC
CASSADLQETQYF
>TRBJ2-6|few|TRBV7-8|.
TGTGCCAGCAGCTCGCCCACCTATCCTGGGGCCAACGTCCTGACTTTC
CASSSPTYPGANVLTF
>TRBJ2-7|.|TRBV5-4|.
TGTGCCAGCAGCTTAGGTCGTGCGTCTAGCCTTCGGGAGCAGTACTTC
CASSLGRASSLREQYF
>TRBJ2-7|.|TRBV7-9|.
TGTGCCAGCAGCTTAACCCTACAGAGAAACTACGAGCAGTACTTC
CASSLTLQRNYEQYF
>TRBJ1-1|few|TRBV29-1|TRBD1
TGCAGCGTTGAAGATCCCGCCAGGGGGAAAGCTTTCTTT
CSVEDPARGKAFF
>TRBJ1-6|.|TRBV13|.
TGTGCCAGCAGCTTCACAGGGATTAATTCACCCCTCCACTTT
CASSFTGINSPLHF
>TRBJ1-3|few|TRBV5-4|TRBD1
TGTGCCAGCAGCCAAAAAGCAGGGGGACGGTCTGGAAACACCATATATTTT
CASSQKAGGRSGNTIYF
>TRBJ2-1|few|TRBV29-1|.
TGCAGCGTTGAAGTACCGGGGGCCGATGAGCAGTTCTTC
CSVEVPGADEQFF
>TRBJ2-7|.|TRBV28|.
TGTGCCAGCAGTCATCGACAGGTGCAGTACTTC
CASSHRQVQYF
>TRBJ2-7|.|TRBV5-1|.
TGCGCCAGCAGCCGGGGTCCGGGGAACCTCTACGAGCAGTACTTC
CASSRGPGNLYEQYF
>TRBJ1-5|.|TRBV30|.
TGTGCCTGGAGCGTCGTTCAGGGTGGCAATCAGCCCCAGCATTTT
CAWSVVQGGNQPQHF
>TRBJ1-5|few|TRBV7-2|.
TGTGCCAGCGGGGGGGAAATTAGCAATCAGCCCCAGCATTTT
CASGGEISNQPQHF
>TRBJ1-1|few|TRBV4-1|.
TGCGCCAGCAGCCAAGATGGGAGGGTTTGGACTGAAGCTTTCTTT
CASSQDGRVWTEAFF
>TRBJ2-7|.|TRBV5-1|TRBD1
TGCGCCAGCAGCGCCGGGACAGCGACGTTCTTCGAGCAGTACTTC
CASSAGTATFFEQYF
>TRBJ2-1|few|TRBV5-4|.
TGTGCCAGCAGGACGGGACCGAACTACAATGAGCAGTTCTTC
CASRTGPNYNEQFF
>TRBJ1-1|.|TRBV9|TRBD1
TGTGCCAGCAGCGTAGAGTCCTTTGGTTGGACAGGAGACGCGAACACTGAAGCTTTCTTT
CASSVESFGWTGDANTEAFF
>TRBJ2-7|.|TRBV20-1|.
TGCAGTGCTAGAGGGTCAGTAGAGCAGTACTTC
CSARGSVEQYF
>TRBJ1-2|.|TRBV10-3|TRBD1
TGTGCCATCAGCGGAGGACAGGGTCCCAACTATGGCTACACCTTC
CAISGGQGPNYGYTF
>TRBJ2-3|.|TRBV2|TRBD1
TGTGCCAGCAGTTCTTCAGGGGGAGGCACAGATACGCAGTATTTT
CASSSSGGGTDTQYF
>TRBJ1-1|.|TRBV18|.
TGTGCCAGCTCACCGGATCGCGACCTTGAAGCTTTCTTT
CASSPDRDLEAFF
>TRBJ1-5|.|TRBV6-5|.
TGTGCCAGCAGGGAGGACGGCAATCAGCCCCAGCATTTT
CASREDGNQPQHF
>TRBJ1-3|.|TRBV29-1|.
TGCAGCGTTGGGGAGTTAGCTGGAAACACCATATATTTT
CSVGELAGNTIYF
>TRBJ1-5|.|TRBV6-6|TRBD1
TGTGCCAGCAGTCCGGGACAGGGCGGGCAGCCCCAGCATTTT
CASSPGQGGQPQHF
>TRBJ2-3|.|TRBV4-2|.
TGTGCCAGCAGCCAAACTGGGGGGCTACTCACAGATACGCAGTATTTT
CASSQTGGLLTDTQYF
>TRBJ2-1|few|TRBV5-4|TRBD2
TGTGCCAGCAGCCCGACTAGCGGGGGGGCGGGGTACAATGAGCAGTTCTTC
CASSPTSGGAGYNEQFF
>TRBJ2-5|few|TRBV5-1|TRBD1
TGCGCCAGCAGCTCGCCACAGGGGCTGGAGACCCAGTACTTC
CASSSPQGLETQYF
>TRBJ1-5|.|TRBV5-1|.
TGCGCCAGCAGCTTGGAAGGCAGTCATAGCAATCAGCCCCAGCATTTT
CASSLEGSHSNQPQHF
>TRBJ1-4|.|TRBV5-1|TRBD1
TGCGCCAGCAGCGTGGGACAGGGCTTT
CASSVGQGF
>TRBJ2-3|few|TRBV30|TRBD2
TGTGCCTGGCATAAGCGGGGCTGGACAGATACGCAGTATTTT
CAWHKRGWTDTQYF
>TRBJ2-5|few|TRBV4-1|TRBD2
TGCGCCAGCAGCCTAGCGGGGGCGAGCCAAGAGACCCAGTACTTC
CASSLAGASQETQYF
>TRBJ1-2|few|TRBV6-5|.
TGTGCCAGCAGTTACAGCGGGGCGGGGTACTATGGCTACACCTTC
CASSYSGAGYYGYTF
>TRBJ1-6|few|TRBV7-2|.
TGTGCCAGCAGCTTAGGGACCTCAGATTCACCCCTCCACTTT
CASSLGTSDSPLHF
>TRBJ2-7|few|TRBV30|.
TGTGCCTGGACTGCTAGTTCCTACGAGCAGTACTTC
CAWTASSYEQYF